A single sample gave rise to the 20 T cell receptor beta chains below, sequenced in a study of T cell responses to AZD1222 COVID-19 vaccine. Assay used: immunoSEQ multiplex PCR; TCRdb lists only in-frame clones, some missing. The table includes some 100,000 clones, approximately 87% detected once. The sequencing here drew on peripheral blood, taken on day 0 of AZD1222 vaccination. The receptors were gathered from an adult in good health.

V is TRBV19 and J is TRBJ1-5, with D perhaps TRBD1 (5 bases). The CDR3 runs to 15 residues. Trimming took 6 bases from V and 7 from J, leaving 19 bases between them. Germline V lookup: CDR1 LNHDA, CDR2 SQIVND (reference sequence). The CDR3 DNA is TGTGCCAGTAGCCCGACCGGGGGTACGGGGCAGCCCCAGCATTTT. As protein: CASSPTGGTGQPQHF.

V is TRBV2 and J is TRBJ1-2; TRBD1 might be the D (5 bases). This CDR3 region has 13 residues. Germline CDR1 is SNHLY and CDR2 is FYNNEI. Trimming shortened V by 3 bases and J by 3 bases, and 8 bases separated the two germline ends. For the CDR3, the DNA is TGTGCCAGCAGTGACCAGGGACACTATGGCTACACCTTC. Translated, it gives CASSDQGHYGYTF.

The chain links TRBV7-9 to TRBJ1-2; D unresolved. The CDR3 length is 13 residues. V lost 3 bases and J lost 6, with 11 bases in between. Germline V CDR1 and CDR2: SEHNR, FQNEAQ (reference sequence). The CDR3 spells CASSFAGSHGYTF. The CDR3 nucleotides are TGTGCCAGCAGCTTTGCTGGGAGTCATGGCTACACCTTC. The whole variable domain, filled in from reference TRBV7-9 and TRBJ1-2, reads DTGVSQNPRHKITKRGQNVTFRCDPISEHNRLYWYRQTLGQGPEFLTYFQNEAQLEKSRLLSDRFSAERPKGSFSTLEIQRTEQGDSAMYLCASSFAGSHGYTFGSGTRLTVV.

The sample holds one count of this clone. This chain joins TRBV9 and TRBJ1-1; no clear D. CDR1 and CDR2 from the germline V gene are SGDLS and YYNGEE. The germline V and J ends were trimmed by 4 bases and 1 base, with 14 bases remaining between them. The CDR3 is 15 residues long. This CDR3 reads CASSPVPTANTEAFF. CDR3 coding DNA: TGTGCCAGCAGCCCGGTTCCAACGGCGAACACTGAAGCTTTCTTT. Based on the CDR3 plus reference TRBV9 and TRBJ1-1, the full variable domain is DSGVTQTPKHLITATGQRVTLRCSPRSGDLSVYWYQQSLDQGLQFLIQYYNGEERAKGNILERFSAQQFPDLHSELNLSSLELGDSALYFCASSPVPTANTEAFFGQGTRLTVV.

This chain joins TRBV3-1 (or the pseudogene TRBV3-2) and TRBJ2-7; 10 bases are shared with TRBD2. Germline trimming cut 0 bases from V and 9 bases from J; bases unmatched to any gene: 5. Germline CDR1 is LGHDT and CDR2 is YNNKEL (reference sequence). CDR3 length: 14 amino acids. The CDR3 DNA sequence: TGTGCCAGCAGCCAAGAGGGGGGACTAGCGAGGCAGTACTTC. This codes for CASSQEGGLARQYF.

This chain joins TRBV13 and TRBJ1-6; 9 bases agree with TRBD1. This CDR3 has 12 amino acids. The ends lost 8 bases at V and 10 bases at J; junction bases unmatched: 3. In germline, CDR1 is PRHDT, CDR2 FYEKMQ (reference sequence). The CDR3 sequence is CASGTGPSPLHF. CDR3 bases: TGTGCCAGCGGGACAGGGCCCTCACCCCTCCACTTT.

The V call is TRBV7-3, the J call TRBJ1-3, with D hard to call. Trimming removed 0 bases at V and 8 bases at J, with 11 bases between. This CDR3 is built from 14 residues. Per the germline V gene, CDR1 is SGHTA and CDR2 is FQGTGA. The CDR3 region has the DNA TGTGCCAGCAGCTTAACTGGGCCGCCGGACACCATATATTTT. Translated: CASSLTGPPDTIYF.

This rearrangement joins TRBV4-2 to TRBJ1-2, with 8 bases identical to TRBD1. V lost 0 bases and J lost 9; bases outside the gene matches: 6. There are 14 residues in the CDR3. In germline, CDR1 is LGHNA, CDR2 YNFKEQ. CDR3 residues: CASSQDRDRNRYTF. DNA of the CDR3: TGTGCCAGCAGCCAAGATAGGGACAGGAATCGCTACACCTTC.

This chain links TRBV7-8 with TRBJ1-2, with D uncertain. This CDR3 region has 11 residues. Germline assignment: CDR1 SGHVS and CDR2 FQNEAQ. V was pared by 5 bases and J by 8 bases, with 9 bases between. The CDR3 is CASSPRLGYTF. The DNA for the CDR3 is TGTGCCAGCAGCCCCCGCTTAGGCTACACCTTC.

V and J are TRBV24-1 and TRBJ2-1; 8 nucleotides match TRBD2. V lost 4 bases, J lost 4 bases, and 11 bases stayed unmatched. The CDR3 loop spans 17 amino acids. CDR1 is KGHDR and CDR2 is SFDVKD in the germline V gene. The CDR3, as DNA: TGTGCCACCAGTGACCCCGGGGGAAGCGGGGGTTACAATGAGCAGTTCTTC. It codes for CATSDPGGSGGYNEQFF.

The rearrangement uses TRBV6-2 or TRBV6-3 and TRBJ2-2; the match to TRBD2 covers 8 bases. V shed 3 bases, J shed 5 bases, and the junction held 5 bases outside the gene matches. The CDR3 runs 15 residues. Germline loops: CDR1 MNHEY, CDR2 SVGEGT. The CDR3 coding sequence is TGTGCCAGCAGTTATGTCGGGGGGGCGACCGGGGAGCTGTTTTTT. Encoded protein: CASSYVGGATGELFF.

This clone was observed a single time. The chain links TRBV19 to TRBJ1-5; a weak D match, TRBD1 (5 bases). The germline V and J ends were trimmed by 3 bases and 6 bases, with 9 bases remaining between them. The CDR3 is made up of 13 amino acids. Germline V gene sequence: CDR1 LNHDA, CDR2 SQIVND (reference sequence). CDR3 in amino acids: CASSMGVSQPQHF. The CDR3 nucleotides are TGTGCCAGTAGTATGGGGGTAAGTCAGCCCCAGCATTTT.

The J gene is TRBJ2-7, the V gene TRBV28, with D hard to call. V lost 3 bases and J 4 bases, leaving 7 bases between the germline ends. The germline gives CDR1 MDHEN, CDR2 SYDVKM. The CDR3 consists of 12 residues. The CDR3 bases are TGTGCCAGCAGTTTCTCGGGTTACGAGCAGTACTTC. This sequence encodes CASSFSGYEQYF. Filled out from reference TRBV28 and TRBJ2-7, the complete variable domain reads DVKVTQSSRYLVKRTGEKVFLECVQDMDHENMFWYRQDPGLGLRLIYFSYDVKMKEKGDIPEGYSVSREKKERFSLILESASTNQTSMYLCASSFSGYEQYFGPGTRLTVT.

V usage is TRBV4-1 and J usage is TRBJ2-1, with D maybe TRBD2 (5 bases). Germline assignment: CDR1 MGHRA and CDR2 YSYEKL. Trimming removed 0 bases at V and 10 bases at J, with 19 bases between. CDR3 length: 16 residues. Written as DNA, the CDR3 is TGCGCCAGCAGCCAAGAATTCGAGGGCTTAGCCGGCGAGCAGTTCTTC. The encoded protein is CASSQEFEGLAGEQFF.

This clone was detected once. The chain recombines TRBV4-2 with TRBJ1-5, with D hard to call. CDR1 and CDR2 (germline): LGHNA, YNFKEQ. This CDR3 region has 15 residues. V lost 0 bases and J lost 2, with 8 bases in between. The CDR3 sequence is CASSQEIGGNQPQHF. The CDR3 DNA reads TGTGCCAGCAGCCAAGAGATAGGCGGCAATCAGCCCCAGCATTTT.

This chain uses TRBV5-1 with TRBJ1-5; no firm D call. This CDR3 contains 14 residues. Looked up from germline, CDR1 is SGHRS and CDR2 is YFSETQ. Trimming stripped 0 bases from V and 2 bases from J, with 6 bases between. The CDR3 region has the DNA TGCGCCAGCAGCTTGGATTATGGCAATCAGCCCCAGCATTTT. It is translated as CASSLDYGNQPQHF.

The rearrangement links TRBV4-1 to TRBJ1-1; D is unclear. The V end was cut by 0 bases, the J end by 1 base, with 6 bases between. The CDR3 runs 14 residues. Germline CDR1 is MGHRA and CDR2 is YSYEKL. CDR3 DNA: TGCGCCAGCAGCCAAGATGTAGGGAACACTGAAGCTTTCTTT. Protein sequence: CASSQDVGNTEAFF.

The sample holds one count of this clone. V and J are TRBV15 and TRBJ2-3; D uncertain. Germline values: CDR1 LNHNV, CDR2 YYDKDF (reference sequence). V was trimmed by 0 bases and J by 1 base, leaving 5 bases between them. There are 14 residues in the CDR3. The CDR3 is CATSRDKGTDTQYF. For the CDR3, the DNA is TGTGCCACCAGCAGAGATAAGGGCACAGATACGCAGTATTTT.

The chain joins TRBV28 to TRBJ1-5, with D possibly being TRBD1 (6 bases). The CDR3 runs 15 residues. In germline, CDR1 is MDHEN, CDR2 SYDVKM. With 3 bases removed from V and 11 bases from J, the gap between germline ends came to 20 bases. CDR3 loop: CASSFRRWGLSAQHF. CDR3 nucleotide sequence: TGTGCCAGCAGTTTTCGGCGGTGGGGGCTATCGGCCCAGCATTTT.

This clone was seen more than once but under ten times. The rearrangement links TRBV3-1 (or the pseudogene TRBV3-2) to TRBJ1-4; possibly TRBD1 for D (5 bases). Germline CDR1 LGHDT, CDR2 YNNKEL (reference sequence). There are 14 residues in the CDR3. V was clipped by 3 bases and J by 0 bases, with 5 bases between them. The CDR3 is CASSQGATNEKLFF. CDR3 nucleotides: TGTGCCAGCAGCCAGGGGGCAACTAATGAAAAACTGTTTTTT.